This T cell receptor beta chain derives from a study of blood T cell repertoires in COVID-19. TCRdb's copy holds only in-frame clones and misses some; the assay was immunoSEQ multiplex PCR. The data hold over 200,000 clones, with about 87% observed a single time. Seattle-derived patients entered the study during active infection and were followed longitudinally. Deletions cut 6 bases from V and 3 bases from J, with 13 bases between. The germline gives CDR1 LNHDA, CDR2 SQIVND (reference sequence). This CDR3 is built from 14 residues. The clonotype originates from a man younger than 40 with COVID-19, enrolled during active disease. This chain uses TRBV19 with TRBJ2-3; a weak D match, TRBD2 (6 bases). The material sequenced was peripheral blood. CDR3 region: CASRPLEGTDTQYF. In DNA, the CDR3 is TGTGCCAGTAGGCCCTTGGAGGGGACAGATACGCAGTATTTT.